This TCR beta chain was observed in a study of memory CD4+ T cells and cytomegalovirus serostatus. The CDR3 loop spans 12 amino acids. Between the trimmed V and J ends, which lost 7 bases and 12 bases, there was a span of 15 bases. Per the germline V gene, CDR1 is SNHLY and CDR2 is FYNNEI. Single viable CD3+CD4+CD8-CD45RO+ cells were sorted as the memory CD4+ T cells. This clone was seen only a few times. Its target is not known. Study results and limitations: The CMV-associated TCR signature appears largely within the CD4+ memory repertoire. CMV serostatus prediction reached median AUC roughly 0.95, or 0.91 with US-trained model. CD4+ memory repertoires contained 67 of 164 reported CMV TCRbeta sequences.

How the authors handled the data: After removing out-of-frame reads, around 2,000,000 distinct TCRbeta sequences remained. The assay was immunoSEQ multiplex PCR, and TCRdb's table has in-frame clones only and misses some. V and J calls plus clone size are reproduced from that table; the DNA served to infer D and trimming. The sample lists about 41,000 clones, 70% to 80% occurring once. Specimen: memory CD4+ T cells from blood. This receptor was identified in an adult in good health and CMV-seronegative. The J gene is TRBJ1-4, the V gene TRBV2; no clear D. CDR3 nucleotide sequence: TGTGCCAGCAATTGGAATGCCGAGGAACTGTTTTTT. Its protein is CASNWNAEELFF.